These T cell receptor beta chains were read from a single sample in a study of control samples from healthy donors and cancer patients. Repertoires were generated with immunoSEQ multiplex PCR, while TCRdb's copy carries only in-frame clones and drops some. Here the sample spans about 160,000 clones, under 96% being singletons. The source material was blood. All receptors derive from a woman younger than 45 in good health. The CDR3 runs from the conserved cysteine through the conserved F or W. A D gene is named only where the DNA matches it firmly. Not all rows give a size; the values are once, few, many and, for expanded clones, a class.

j_call: TRBJ1-3; v_call: TRBV19; clone_size: .; d_call: .; cdr3_nt: TGTGCCAGTAGCACGGGGGCCCTCTCTGGAAACACCATATATTTT; cdr3_aa: CASSTGALSGNTIYF
j_call: TRBJ1-1; v_call: TRBV4-2; clone_size: .; d_call: .; cdr3_nt: TGTGCCAGCAGCCAAGATACGGGGGGCGCGATCCCTACTGAAGCTTTCTTT; cdr3_aa: CASSQDTGGAIPTEAFF
j_call: TRBJ2-5; v_call: TRBV3-1/TRBV3-2; clone_size: .; d_call: TRBD2; cdr3_nt: TGTGCCAGCAGCCAAGATGGTCGGGGGGGTGAGGAGACCCAGTACTTC; cdr3_aa: CASSQDGRGGEETQYF
j_call: TRBJ1-4; v_call: TRBV7-9; clone_size: .; d_call: .; cdr3_nt: TGTGCCAGCAGCCCGCGGTCGGGGGAAGGAGGGGAAAAACTGTTTTTT; cdr3_aa: CASSPRSGEGGEKLFF
j_call: TRBJ2-7; v_call: TRBV28; clone_size: .; d_call: .; cdr3_nt: TGTGCCAGCAGTCCCAGACTGCTCAGCTCCTACGAGCAGTACTTC; cdr3_aa: CASSPRLLSSYEQYF
j_call: TRBJ2-1; v_call: TRBV4-2; clone_size: .; d_call: TRBD2; cdr3_nt: TGTGCCAGCAGCCAAGAACTAGCGGGGTACAATGAGCAGTTCTTC; cdr3_aa: CASSQELAGYNEQFF
j_call: TRBJ1-4; v_call: TRBV28; clone_size: .; d_call: .; cdr3_nt: TGTGCCAGCAGTTTATACCCTGCAACTAATGAAAAACTGTTTTTT; cdr3_aa: CASSLYPATNEKLFF
j_call: TRBJ1-5; v_call: TRBV5-1; clone_size: .; d_call: .; cdr3_nt: TGCGCCAGCAGCTTGGCCGGTGGAAATAGCAATCAGCCCCAGCATTTT; cdr3_aa: CASSLAGGNSNQPQHF
j_call: TRBJ1-1; v_call: TRBV11-2; clone_size: .; d_call: .; cdr3_nt: TGTGCCAGCAGCTTTCGTGGTGGAATCTTCTTT; cdr3_aa: CASSFRGGIFF
j_call: TRBJ2-5; v_call: TRBV10-3; clone_size: .; d_call: .; cdr3_nt: TGTGCCATCAGTGAGCACCACGAAGAGACCCAGTACTTC; cdr3_aa: CAISEHHEETQYF
j_call: TRBJ2-2; v_call: TRBV18; clone_size: once; d_call: .; cdr3_nt: TGTGCCAGCTCACCGAAGTTGCCAGCGAACACCGGGGAGCTGTTTTTT; cdr3_aa: CASSPKLPANTGELFF
j_call: TRBJ2-1; v_call: TRBV5-4; clone_size: .; d_call: .; cdr3_nt: TGTGCCAGCAGCTTGGCCGTCACAGCCTACAATGAGCAGTTCTTC; cdr3_aa: CASSLAVTAYNEQFF